Below, 15 T cell receptor beta chains from the same sample are listed, as sequenced in a study of T cell responses to AZD1222 COVID-19 vaccine. Profiling relied on immunoSEQ multiplex PCR, and the TCRdb table lists in-frame clones only, not all of them. Of about 99,000 clones listed, around nine tenths are singletons. Sequencing was performed on peripheral blood, taken on day 0 of AZD1222 vaccination. The receptors originated from an adult in good health.

The chain links TRBV28 to TRBJ2-7, with 8 bases lining up with TRBD2. The CDR3 sequence is 15 residues long. J was trimmed by 3 bases and V by 7 bases; bases with no gene match: 11. Per the germline V gene, CDR1 is MDHEN and CDR2 is SYDVKM. CDR3: CASTSGVAGYYEQYF. The CDR3 DNA follows: TGTGCCAGCACCTCCGGAGTAGCGGGGTACTACGAGCAGTACTTC.

V usage is TRBV5-4 and J usage is TRBJ2-3, with 7 bases lining up with TRBD2. The trim removed 4 bases at V and 1 base at J, leaving 3 bases unmatched. The CDR3 runs 14 residues. Germline CDR1 SGHNT, CDR2 YYREEE (reference sequence). CDR3 in amino acids: CASSLRGGTDTQYF. CDR3 DNA sequence: TGTGCCAGCAGCCTACGGGGGGGCACAGATACGCAGTATTTT.

The chain links TRBV27 to TRBJ2-5; tentative D call: TRBD2 (7 bases). The CDR3 contains 13 residues. Germline V CDR1 and CDR2: MNHEY, SMNVEV (reference sequence). Trimming removed 3 bases from V and 5 bases from J, with 10 bases in between. The CDR3: CASSFSGGETQYF. Written as DNA, the CDR3 is TGTGCCAGCAGTTTTTCGGGGGGCGAGACCCAGTACTTC.

The chain carries TRBV30 and TRBJ2-4, with TRBD2 matching over 8 bases. This CDR3 is 16 amino acids long. CDR1 and CDR2 from the germline V gene are GTSNPN and SVGIG (reference sequence). The trim removed 1 base at V and 7 bases at J, leaving 12 bases unmatched. CDR3 protein: CAWSAGAGAPGNIQYF. The CDR3 DNA reads TGTGCCTGGAGTGCGGGAGCGGGAGCCCCGGGGAACATTCAGTACTTC.

The chain links TRBV2 to TRBJ2-5; D uncertain. The CDR3 is 13 amino acids. Trimming removed 4 bases at V and 7 bases at J, with 13 bases between. Germline V gene lookup returns CDR1 SNHLY and CDR2 FYNNEI. CDR3 in amino acids: CASSVASKGTQYF. The CDR3, as DNA: TGTGCCAGCAGTGTGGCTAGTAAAGGGACCCAGTACTTC.

V usage is TRBV6-5 and J usage is TRBJ1-1; 7 bases match TRBD1. This CDR3 has 14 amino acids. Germline-derived CDR1 and CDR2 are MNHEY and SVGAGI. J lost 0 bases, V lost 10 bases, and 8 bases had no gene match. CDR3 DNA sequence: TGTGCCACCGCTCCGGGACAGCTGAACACTGAAGCTTTCTTT. As protein: CATAPGQLNTEAFF.

The J gene is TRBJ2-7, the V gene TRBV5-1; TRBD1 is a possible D gene (6 bases). Trimming shortened V by 3 bases and J by 3 bases, and 16 bases separated the two germline ends. The CDR3 has 15 residues. Germline loops: CDR1 SGHRS, CDR2 YFSETQ. The CDR3 nucleotides read TGCGCCAGCAGCTCCGGACAGCACACTGACTACGAGCAGTACTTC. Translating gives CASSSGQHTDYEQYF. The full variable domain, completed using reference TRBV5-1 and TRBJ2-7, is KAGVTQTPRYLIKTRGQQVTLSCSPISGHRSVSWYQQTPGQGLQFLFEYFSETQRNKGNFPGRFSGRQFSNSRSEMNVSTLELGDSALYLCASSSGQHTDYEQYFGPGTRLTVT.

This clone was seen once. At one end, the junction sequence differs from germline, possibly due to a read error. The CDR3 sequence is CASSFGLLGDTQYF. CDR3 nucleotides: TGTGCCAGCAGCTTTGGCCTCCTCGGGGATACGCAGTATTTT. The chain carries TRBV5-1 and TRBJ2-3, with D uncertain. The CDR3 contains 14 residues. Germline V CDR1 and CDR2: SGHRS, YFSETQ.

This chain links TRBV4-3 with TRBJ2-7; TRBD2 matches at 8 bases. The CDR3 loop spans 14 amino acids. CDR1 is LGHNA, CDR2 YSLEER, per germline. V shed 4 bases, J shed 4 bases, and the junction held 6 bases outside the gene matches. CDR3 sequence: CASSPGTRAYEQYV. In DNA, the CDR3 is TGCGCCAGCAGCCCCGGGACTAGGGCGTACGAGCAGTACGTC.

The J gene is TRBJ1-5, the V gene TRBV19, with a tentative D call TRBD1 (5 bases). CDR1 and CDR2 (germline): LNHDA, SQIVND (reference sequence). V lost 8 bases, J lost 4 bases, and 18 bases lay in between. This CDR3 is 15 amino acids long. CDR3 bases: TGTGCCAGTGCCGAGCGAAGGGGAGGGAATCAGCCCCAGCATTTT. Protein: CASAERRGGNQPQHF.

The rearrangement uses TRBV6-2 or TRBV6-3 and TRBJ2-7, with D perhaps TRBD2 (5 bases). V lost 6 bases and J lost 1, with 16 bases in between. Germline loops: CDR1 MNHEY, CDR2 SVGEGT. CDR3 length: 15 residues. Here the CDR3 reads CASSDGAGPSYEQYV. CDR3 bases: TGTGCCAGCAGCGACGGCGCGGGTCCTTCCTACGAGCAGTACGTC.

This chain uses TRBV15 with TRBJ2-4, with 10 positions matching TRBD1. The CDR3 is 15 amino acids. The V and J ends lost 3 bases and 6 bases, in that order; junction bases with no gene match: 5. Germline loops: CDR1 LNHNV, CDR2 YYDKDF (reference sequence). CDR3 loop: CATSSAGTGVNIQYF. Here the CDR3 DNA reads TGTGCCACCAGCAGCGCAGGGACAGGGGTAAACATTCAGTACTTC.

V gene TRBV29-1 combines with J gene TRBJ2-3; unclear D gene. Trimming removed 1 base at V and 4 bases at J, with 12 bases between. The CDR3 totals 14 residues. Germline V gives CDR1 SQVTM, CDR2 ANQGSEA. The CDR3 DNA reads TGCAGCGTTGAAGTAGGTCCGCCGCCAGATACGCAGTATTTT. Translation gives CSVEVGPPPDTQYF.

This clone is a singleton in its sample. The rearrangement joins TRBV7-2 to TRBJ2-1; the D is unclear. CDR3 length: 12 residues. Per the germline V gene, CDR1 is SGHTA and CDR2 is FQGNSA. V shed 4 bases and J shed 7 bases, with 8 bases lying between them. The CDR3 reads CASSSPLNEQFF. CDR3 sequence (DNA): TGTGCCAGCAGCTCTCCCTTAAATGAGCAGTTCTTC.

The rearrangement uses TRBV7-3 and TRBJ2-6, with a possible D match to TRBD2 (6 bases). The V gene lost 2 bases and the J gene lost 1 base, with 9 bases spanning the gap. The CDR3 runs 16 residues. Germline assignment: CDR1 SGHTA and CDR2 FQGTGA. CDR3 residues: CASSLVGGSGANVLTF. The DNA for the CDR3 is TGTGCCAGCAGCTTAGTTGGAGGGTCTGGGGCCAACGTCCTGACTTTC.